This TCR beta chain is drawn from a study of early T cells in non-severe SARS-CoV-2 infection. Study-wide context: Sequencing of unsorted whole blood was done on bulk RNA, leaving chains unpaired.

The trim removed 1 base at V and 7 bases at J, leaving 11 bases unmatched. The CDR3 length is 17 residues. The V gene's germline CDR1 is SGHTA and CDR2 FQGNSA. In TCRdb, the 5' RACE reads were re-called with MiXCR into one record per CDR3 protein. The sample holds 65,000 to 80,000 distinct CDR3 sequences, 13% seen once. This clonotype was recorded a few times. This clonotype was obtained from an adult who was a healthcare worker with PCR-confirmed SARS-CoV-2 infection or an uninfected control (not recorded which). The chain combines TRBV7-2 with TRBJ2-1, with 9 positions matching TRBD2. The sample was whole blood. The CDR3 DNA sequence: TGTGCCAGCAGCTTAGTGTCTAGCGGGACCAAAAGGAATGAGCAGTTCTTC. It codes for CASSLVSSGTKRNEQFF.